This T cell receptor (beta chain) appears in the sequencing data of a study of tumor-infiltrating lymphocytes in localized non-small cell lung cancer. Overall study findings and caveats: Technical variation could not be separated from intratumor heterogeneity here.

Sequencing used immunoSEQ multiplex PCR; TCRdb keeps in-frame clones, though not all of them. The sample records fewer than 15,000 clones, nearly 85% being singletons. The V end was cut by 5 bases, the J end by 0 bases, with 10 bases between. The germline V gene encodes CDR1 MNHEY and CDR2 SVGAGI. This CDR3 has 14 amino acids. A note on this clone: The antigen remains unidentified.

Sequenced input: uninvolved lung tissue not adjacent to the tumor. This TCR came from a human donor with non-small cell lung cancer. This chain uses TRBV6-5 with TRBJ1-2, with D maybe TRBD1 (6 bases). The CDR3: CASSPGTPNYGYTF. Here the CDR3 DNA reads TGTGCCAGCAGTCCCGGGACACCTAACTATGGCTACACCTTC.